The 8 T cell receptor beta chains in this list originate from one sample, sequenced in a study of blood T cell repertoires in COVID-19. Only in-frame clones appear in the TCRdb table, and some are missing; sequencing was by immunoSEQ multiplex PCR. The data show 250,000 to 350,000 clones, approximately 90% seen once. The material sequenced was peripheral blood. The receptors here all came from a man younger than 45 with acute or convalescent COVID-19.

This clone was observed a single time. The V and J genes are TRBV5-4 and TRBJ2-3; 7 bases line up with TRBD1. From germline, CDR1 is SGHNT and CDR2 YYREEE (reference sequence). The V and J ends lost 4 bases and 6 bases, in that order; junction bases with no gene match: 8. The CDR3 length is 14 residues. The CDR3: CASSGQVVGDTQYF. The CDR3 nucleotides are TGTGCCAGCAGCGGACAGGTTGTAGGCGATACGCAGTATTTT.

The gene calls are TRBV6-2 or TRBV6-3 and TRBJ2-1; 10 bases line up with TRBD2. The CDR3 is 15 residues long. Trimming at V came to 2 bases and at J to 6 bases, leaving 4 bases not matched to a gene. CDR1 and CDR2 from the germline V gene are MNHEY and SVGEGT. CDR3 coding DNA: TGTGCCAGCAGTTACACGTCTAGCGGGAGCAATGAGCAGTTCTTC. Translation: CASSYTSSGSNEQFF.

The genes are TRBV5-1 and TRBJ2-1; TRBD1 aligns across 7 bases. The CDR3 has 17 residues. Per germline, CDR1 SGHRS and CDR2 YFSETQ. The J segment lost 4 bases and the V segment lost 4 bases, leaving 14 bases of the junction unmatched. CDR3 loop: CASSRSTPTGLYNEQFF. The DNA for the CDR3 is TGCGCCAGCAGCAGATCAACCCCGACAGGGTTATACAATGAGCAGTTCTTC. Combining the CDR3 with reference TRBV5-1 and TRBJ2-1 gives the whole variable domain KAGVTQTPRYLIKTRGQQVTLSCSPISGHRSVSWYQQTPGQGLQFLFEYFSETQRNKGNFPGRFSGRQFSNSRSEMNVSTLELGDSALYLCASSRSTPTGLYNEQFFGPGTRLTVL.

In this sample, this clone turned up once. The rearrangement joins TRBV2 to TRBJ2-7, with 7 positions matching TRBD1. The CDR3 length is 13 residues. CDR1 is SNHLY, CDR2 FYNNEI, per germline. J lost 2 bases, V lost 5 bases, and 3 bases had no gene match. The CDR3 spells CASSNRGPYEQYF. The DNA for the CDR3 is TGTGCCAGCAGTAACAGGGGACCCTACGAGCAGTACTTC.

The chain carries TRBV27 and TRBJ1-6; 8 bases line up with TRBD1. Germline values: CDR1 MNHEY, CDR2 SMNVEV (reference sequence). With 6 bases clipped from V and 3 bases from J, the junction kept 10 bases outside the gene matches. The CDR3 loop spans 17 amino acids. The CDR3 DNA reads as TGTGCCAGCAGCCTTACATTGACAGGGGTCTATAATTCACCCCTCCACTTT. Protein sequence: CASSLTLTGVYNSPLHF.

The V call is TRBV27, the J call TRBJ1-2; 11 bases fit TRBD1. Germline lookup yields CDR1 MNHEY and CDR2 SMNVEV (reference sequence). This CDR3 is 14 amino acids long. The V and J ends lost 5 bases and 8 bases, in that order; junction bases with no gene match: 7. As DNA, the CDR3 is TGTGCCAGCAGTCACCGGGACAGGGGGAAGGGCTACACCTTC. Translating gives CASSHRDRGKGYTF.

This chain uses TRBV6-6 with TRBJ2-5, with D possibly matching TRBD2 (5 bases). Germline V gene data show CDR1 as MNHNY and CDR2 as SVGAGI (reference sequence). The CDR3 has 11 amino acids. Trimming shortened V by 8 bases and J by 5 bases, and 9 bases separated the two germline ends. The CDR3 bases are TGTGCCAGCCGCGAGCGGGAGACCCAGTACTTC. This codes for CASRERETQYF.

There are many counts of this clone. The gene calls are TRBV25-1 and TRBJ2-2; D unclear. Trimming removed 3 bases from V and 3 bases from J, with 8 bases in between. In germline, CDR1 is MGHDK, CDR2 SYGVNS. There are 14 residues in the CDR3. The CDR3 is CASSDRGDTGELFF. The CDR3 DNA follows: TGTGCCAGCAGTGATAGAGGCGACACCGGGGAGCTGTTTTTT.